The source of this T cell receptor beta chain is a study of blood T cell repertoires in COVID-19 (dated by TCRdb to about 2020). The study in broad terms: Collaborator samples came from the United States, Italy and Spain and covered acute and convalescent phases of COVID-19. A freely available public database, intended as a resource for researchers studying the immune response to SARS-CoV-2, is where the repertoires were released. Where HLA class I and class II types were available, the types were taken from metadata supplied by the sample provider, not from assay-based typing. Deeply sampled blood TCRbeta repertoires from subjects exposed to, actively infected with, or recovered from COVID-19 were included in the dataset. The material from the prospective study consisted of cDNA or gDNA derived from T cells, B-cell-depleted T cells, or PBMCs. Samples came from the ongoing ImmuneRACE study (first 160 participants) plus 1,254 subjects from 6 global collaborators. Nearly every sample came with metadata listing a de-identified subject ID, COVID-19 status, age in years and sex.

Measured from the cysteine to the phenylalanine, the CDR3 is 15 residues long. Of all the DNA, just the CDR3 is kept, 45 bases in frame from base 1. The germline V gene supplies CDR1 LGHNA and CDR2 YSLEER. The germline V end is reduced by 3 bases and the J end by 4 bases; junction bases left unmatched: 4. With regard to this clone: No cognate antigen has been identified for it. Per-base qualities were not stored, and no clone one base away is much larger.

Collaborating institutions collected whole blood in K2EDTA tubes following their own protocols. For TCRbeta analysis, collaborators shipped samples as frozen whole blood, isolated PBMCs, or DNA extracted from either of those sample types. Beyond this particular receptor, the publication reports: The quantity of clinical and demographic metadata differed by source and by participant and was supplied without curation.

TCRbeta CDR3 regions were amplified from genomic DNA using the immunoSEQ Assay, a bias-controlled multiplex PCR. The study's own analysis went as follows. The number of nucleated cells in each sample was estimated from the amplification of reference gene primers within the assay. To quantify the absolute abundance of each unique TCRbeta CDR3 rearrangement, sequence reads were collapsed and filtered. For each sample, productive Simpson clonality was calculated as the square root of Simpson's diversity index over productive rearrangements. Held by TCRdb, this immuneACCESS table contains in-frame sequences only and omits some clones. Under half of the omission traces to an unresolved V gene where checked; the cause of the rest is unknown. Clone size and V and J calls were adopted from that table, with D and trimming inferred from the DNA. Counted in this sample were about 250,000 clones; 80% to 90% of them appeared once. Around 1.5% of the sample comes from the top ten.

The sequence was obtained from an older man with acute or convalescent COVID-19. What was sequenced was peripheral blood. The chain joins TRBV4-3 to TRBJ1-4; TRBD1 agrees with 8 junctional bases. The DNA sequence follows: TGCGCCAGCAGCCACCGGACAGGGAATAATGAAAAACTGTTTTTT. Translated, it gives CASSHRTGNNEKLFF.